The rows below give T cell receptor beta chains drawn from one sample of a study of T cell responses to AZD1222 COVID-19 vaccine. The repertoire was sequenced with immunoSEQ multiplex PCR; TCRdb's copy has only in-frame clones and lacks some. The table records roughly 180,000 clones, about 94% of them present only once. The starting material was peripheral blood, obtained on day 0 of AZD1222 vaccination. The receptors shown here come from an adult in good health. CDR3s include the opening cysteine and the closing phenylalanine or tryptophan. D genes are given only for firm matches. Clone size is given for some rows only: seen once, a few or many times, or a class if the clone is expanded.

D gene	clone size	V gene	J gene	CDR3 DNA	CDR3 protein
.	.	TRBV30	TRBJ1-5	TGTGCCTGGAGTGGGTCCTTTGGAATTTGGTGGAATCAGCCCCAGCATTTT	CAWSGSFGIWWNQPQHF
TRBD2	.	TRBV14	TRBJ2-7	TGTGCCAGCAGCTTTAGCGGGATAACCGAGCAGTACTTC	CASSFSGITEQYF
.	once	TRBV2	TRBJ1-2	TGTGCCAGCAGTGAAGCAGGTCTCTATGGCTACACCTTC	CASSEAGLYGYTF
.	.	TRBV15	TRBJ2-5	TGTGCCACCAGCAGAGGGACCGCCTCAGTCCCCACAGAGTCCCAGTACTTC	CATSRGTASVPTESQYF
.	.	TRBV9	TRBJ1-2	TGTGCCAGCAGCGTAGATGGGGGACTCAACTATGGCTACACCTTC	CASSVDGGLNYGYTF
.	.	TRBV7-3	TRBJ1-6	TGTGCCAGCAGCACCGCAGGGAATTCACCCCTCCACTTT	CASSTAGNSPLHF
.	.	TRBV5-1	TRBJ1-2	TGCGCCAGCAGCTTAGGAACCGGATCCGGGTATGGCTACACCTTC	CASSLGTGSGYGYTF
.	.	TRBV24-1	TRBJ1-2	TGTGCCACCAGTGACTCCAGCAGGTCTAACTATGGCTACACCTTC	CATSDSSRSNYGYTF
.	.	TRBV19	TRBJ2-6	TGTGCCAGTAGTGACATACTCCGGGGCTCTGGGGCCAACGTCCTGACTTTC	CASSDILRGSGANVLTF
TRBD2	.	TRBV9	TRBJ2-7	TGTGCCAGCAGCGTAGGCCTAGCGGATTCCTACGAGCAGTACTTC	CASSVGLADSYEQYF
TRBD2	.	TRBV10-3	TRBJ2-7	TGTGCCATCCGAGCGGGAGGGAGTGAGGAGCAGTACTTC	CAIRAGGSEEQYF
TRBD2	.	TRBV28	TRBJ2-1	TGTGCCAGCAGTTTACGGGGGGTGGTGGTGAATGAGCAGTTCTTC	CASSLRGVVVNEQFF
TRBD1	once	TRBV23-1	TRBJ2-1	TGCGCCAGCAGTCAGACAGGGAAATCCTACAATGAGCAGTTCTTC	CASSQTGKSYNEQFF
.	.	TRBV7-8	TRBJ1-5	TGTGCCAGCAGCCCCTCGGGTCAGCCCCAGCATTTT	CASSPSGQPQHF
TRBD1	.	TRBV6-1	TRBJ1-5	TGTGCCAGCAGTGAGGACAGGGTAAGACAGCCCCAGCATTTT	CASSEDRVRQPQHF
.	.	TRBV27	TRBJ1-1	TGTGCCAGCAGTTTGGACAGAACTAGGAACACTGAAGCTTTCTTT	CASSLDRTRNTEAFF
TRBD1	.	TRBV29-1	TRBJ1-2	TGCAGCGCCGACAGGGGGGCCTATTACGGCTACACCTTC	CSADRGAYYGYTF
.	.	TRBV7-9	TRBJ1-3	TGTGCCAGCAGCCAAGAGATTCACACCATATATTTT	CASSQEIHTIYF
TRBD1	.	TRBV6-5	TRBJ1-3	TGTGCCGGCTCCGGGACAGGGTTAGGAAACACCATATATTTT	CAGSGTGLGNTIYF
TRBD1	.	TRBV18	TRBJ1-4	TGTGCCAGCTCACCACCGAGAACAGGGGGATATGAAAAACTGTTTTTT	CASSPPRTGGYEKLFF
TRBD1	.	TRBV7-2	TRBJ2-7	TGTGCCAGCAGCTTAGCTCAGGGGGAATACGAGCAGTACTTC	CASSLAQGEYEQYF
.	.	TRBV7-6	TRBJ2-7	TGTGCCAGCAGCTCAGTCGGATCGGCGGGGTTATGGCACGAGCAGTACTTC	CASSSVGSAGLWHEQYF
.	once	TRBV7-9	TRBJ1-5	TGTGCCAGCAGCTTAGGGGACAATAGGAATCAGCCCCAGCATTTT	CASSLGDNRNQPQHF
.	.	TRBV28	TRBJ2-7	TGTGCCAGCAGTCCCCCCCCTAGGGACGAGCAGTACTTC	CASSPPPRDEQYF
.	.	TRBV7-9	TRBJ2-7	TGTGCCAGCAGCGCCGGGAGGGACAGCTCCTACGAGCAGTACTTC	CASSAGRDSSYEQYF
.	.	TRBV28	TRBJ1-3	TGTGCCAGCAGTAGCCGAGGCGTGTCCACCATATATTTT	CASSSRGVSTIYF
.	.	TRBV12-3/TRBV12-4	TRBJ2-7	TGTGCCAGCAGTTTACGGGGGACCTACGAGCAGTACTTC	CASSLRGTYEQYF
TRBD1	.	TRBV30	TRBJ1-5	TGTGCCTGGAGTAGGGACAGGGGTGGTAATCAGCCCCAGCATTTT	CAWSRDRGGNQPQHF
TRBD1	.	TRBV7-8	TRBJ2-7	TGTGCCAGCAACCGGGACAGAAACTACGAGCAGTACTTC	CASNRDRNYEQYF
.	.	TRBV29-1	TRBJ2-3	TGCAGCGTTGGTTTTAGCACAGATACGCAGTATTTT	CSVGFSTDTQYF
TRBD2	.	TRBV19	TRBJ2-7	TGTGCCAGTAGTATAGCAACTAGCGGGCGACAGACACCCCTCTACGAGCAGTACTTC	CASSIATSGRQTPLYEQYF
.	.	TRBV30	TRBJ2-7	TGTGCCTGGAGTGTCTTACGAGAGCAGTACTTC	CAWSVLREQYF
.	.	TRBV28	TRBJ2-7	TGTGCCAGCAGTTTAATCCGGTACTACGAGCAGTACTTC	CASSLIRYYEQYF
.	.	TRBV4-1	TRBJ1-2	TGCGCCAGCAGCCCGGAAACAGTAAACTATGGCTACACCTTC	CASSPETVNYGYTF
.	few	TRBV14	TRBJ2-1	TGTGCCAGCAGCCGACAATACAATGAGCAGTTCTTC	CASSRQYNEQFF
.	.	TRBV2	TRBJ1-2	TGTGCCAGCAGTGACTTTGGCCAGGGAATCCAGTGGTACACCTTC	CASSDFGQGIQWYTF
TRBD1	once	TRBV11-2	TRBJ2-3	TGTGCCAGCAGCCAGGGGGACAGGGGACAAGATACGCAGTATTTT	CASSQGDRGQDTQYF
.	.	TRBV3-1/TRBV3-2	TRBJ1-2	TGTGCCAGCAGCCAAGAGTCCCGAATGCGATATGGCTACACCTTC	CASSQESRMRYGYTF
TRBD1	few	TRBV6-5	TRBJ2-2	TGTGCCAGCAGTCCGACAGGGGCCGGCACCGGGGAGCTGTTTTTT	CASSPTGAGTGELFF
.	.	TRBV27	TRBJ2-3	TGTGCCAGCAGTGCCATGGGACCCATGGGCACAGATACGCAGTATTTT	CASSAMGPMGTDTQYF
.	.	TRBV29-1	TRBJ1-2	TGCAGCGCCGGGACCAACTATGGCTACACCTTC	CSAGTNYGYTF
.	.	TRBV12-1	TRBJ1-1	TGTGCCAGCACCCCTCCCACCTGGAACACTGAAGCTTTCTTT	CASTPPTWNTEAFF
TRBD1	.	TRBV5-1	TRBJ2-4	TGCGCCAGCAGCTCTACACAGGGGGCGCGGGGAAACATTCAGTACTTC	CASSSTQGARGNIQYF
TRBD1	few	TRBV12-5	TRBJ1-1	TGTGCTAGTGGTTTGGACACGGGGACAGGGGGGGAAGCTTTCTTT	CASGLDTGTGGEAFF
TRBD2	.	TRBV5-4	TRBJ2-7	TGTGCCAGCAGGGGGACTAGCGGGAGGGTCCACGAGCAGTACTTC	CASRGTSGRVHEQYF
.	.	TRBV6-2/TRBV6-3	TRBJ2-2	TGTGCCAGCAGTTACAACACTAACACCGGGGAGCTGTTTTTT	CASSYNTNTGELFF
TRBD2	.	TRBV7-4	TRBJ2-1	TGTGCCAGCAGCTTAAAGGGCAGCGGGAAGAGCTCCTACAATGAGCAGTTCTTC	CASSLKGSGKSSYNEQFF